This T cell receptor beta chain was profiled in a study of cytomegalovirus exposure and HLA in healthy donors. This PCR relied on a set of 60 Vbeta primers and 13 Jbeta primers. Produced via immunoSEQ multiplex PCR; TCRdb's table is partial and in-frame only. The table shows 84,000 or so clones, with approximately 84% occurring only once. CDR3 size: 19 residues. V was clipped by 2 bases and J by 0 bases; unmatched bases: 7. The germline V gene has CDR1 SGHNT and CDR2 YYREEE (reference sequence). Sequencing was done on a sample of PBMCs. The clonotype comes from a woman between 50 and 59 years old in good health and CMV-seronegative. This chain connects TRBV5-4 to TRBJ1-6; the match to TRBD1 covers 11 bases. CDR3 loop: CASSFRGTGGSSYNSPLHF. The CDR3 DNA is TGTGCCAGCAGCTTCCGTGGGACAGGGGGAAGCTCCTATAATTCACCCCTCCACTTT.